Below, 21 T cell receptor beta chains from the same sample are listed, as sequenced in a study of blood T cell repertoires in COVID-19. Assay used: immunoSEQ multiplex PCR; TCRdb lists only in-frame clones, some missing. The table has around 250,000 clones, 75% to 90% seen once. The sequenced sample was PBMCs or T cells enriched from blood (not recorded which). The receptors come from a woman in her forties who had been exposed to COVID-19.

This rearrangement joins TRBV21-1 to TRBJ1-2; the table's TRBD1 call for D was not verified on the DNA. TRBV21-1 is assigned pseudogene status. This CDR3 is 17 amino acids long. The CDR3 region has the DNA TGTGCCAGCAGCAAAGAAAAGGGGATCCCCTCCGACTATGGCTACACCTTC. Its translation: CASSKEKGIPSDYGYTF.

This chain's CDR3 is CSVETGGSTEAFF. CDR3 DNA sequence: TGCAGCGTTGAAACAGGGGGCTCCACTGAAGCTTTCTTT. This rearrangement joins TRBV29-1 to TRBJ1-1; 9 nucleotides match TRBD1. The trim removed 2 bases at V and 4 bases at J, leaving 2 bases unmatched. There are 13 residues in the CDR3. Germline loops: CDR1 SQVTM, CDR2 ANQGSEA.

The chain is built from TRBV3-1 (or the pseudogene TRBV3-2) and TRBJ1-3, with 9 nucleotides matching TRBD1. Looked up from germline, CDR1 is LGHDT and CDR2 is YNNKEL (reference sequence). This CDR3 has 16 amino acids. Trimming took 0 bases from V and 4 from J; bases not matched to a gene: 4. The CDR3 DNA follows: TGTGCCAGCAGCCAAGATAACAGGGGGCGAGGAAACACCATATATTTT. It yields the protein CASSQDNRGRGNTIYF.

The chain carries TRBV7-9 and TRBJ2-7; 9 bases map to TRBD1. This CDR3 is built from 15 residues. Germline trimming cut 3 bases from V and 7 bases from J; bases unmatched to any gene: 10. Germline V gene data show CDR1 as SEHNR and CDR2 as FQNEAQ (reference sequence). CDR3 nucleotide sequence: TGTGCCAGCAGCTTTCCTCCGGGACAGGGTGAAGAGCAGTACTTC. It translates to CASSFPPGQGEEQYF.

The CDR3 protein is CASSSGRAGTGELFF. The CDR3 nucleotides are TGTGCCAGCAGCTCAGGGAGGGCCGGGACCGGGGAGCTGTTTTTT. V and J are TRBV5-6 and TRBJ2-2, with TRBD2 identical over 7 bases. The CDR3 covers 15 residues. After removal of 3 bases from V and 5 bases from J, the junction contained 7 bases not matched to a gene. Germline CDR1 reads SGHDT; CDR2 reads YYEEEE.

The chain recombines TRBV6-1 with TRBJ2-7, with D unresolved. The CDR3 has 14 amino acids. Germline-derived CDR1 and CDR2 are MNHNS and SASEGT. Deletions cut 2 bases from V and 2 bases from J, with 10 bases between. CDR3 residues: CASSESTRTYEQYV. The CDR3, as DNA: TGTGCCAGCAGTGAATCTACGCGCACCTACGAGCAGTACGTC.

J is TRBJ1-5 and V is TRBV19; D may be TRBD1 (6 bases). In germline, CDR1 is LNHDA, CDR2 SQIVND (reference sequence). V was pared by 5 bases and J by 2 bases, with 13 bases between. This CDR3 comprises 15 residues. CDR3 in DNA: TGTGCCAGTAGTCCTGACAGGCCTGGCAATCAGCCCCAGCATTTT. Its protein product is CASSPDRPGNQPQHF. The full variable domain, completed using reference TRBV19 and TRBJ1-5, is DGGITQSPKYLFRKEGQNVTLSCEQNLNHDAMYWYRQDPGQGLRLIYYSQIVNDFQKGDIAEGYSVSREKKESFPLTVTSAQKNPTAFYLCASSPDRPGNQPQHFGDGTRLSIL.

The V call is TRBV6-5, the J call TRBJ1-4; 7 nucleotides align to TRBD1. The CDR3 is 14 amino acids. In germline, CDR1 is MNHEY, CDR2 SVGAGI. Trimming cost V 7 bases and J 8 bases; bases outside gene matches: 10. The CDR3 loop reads CASTKTGTSEKLFF. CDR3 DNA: TGTGCCAGCACCAAGACAGGGACGTCGGAAAAACTGTTTTTT.

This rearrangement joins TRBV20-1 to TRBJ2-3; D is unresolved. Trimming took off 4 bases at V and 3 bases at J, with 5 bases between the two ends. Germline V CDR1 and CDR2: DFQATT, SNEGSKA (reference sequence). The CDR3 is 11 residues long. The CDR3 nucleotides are TGCAGTGCTAAACGGACAGATACGCAGTATTTT. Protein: CSAKRTDTQYF.

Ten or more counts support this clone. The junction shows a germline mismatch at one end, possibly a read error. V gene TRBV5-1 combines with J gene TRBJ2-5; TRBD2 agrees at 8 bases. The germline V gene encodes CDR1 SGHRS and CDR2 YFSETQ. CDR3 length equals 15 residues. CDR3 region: CASSLASGPQETQYF. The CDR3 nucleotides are TGTGCCAGCAGCTTGGCTAGCGGGCCCCAAGAGACCCAGTACTTC.

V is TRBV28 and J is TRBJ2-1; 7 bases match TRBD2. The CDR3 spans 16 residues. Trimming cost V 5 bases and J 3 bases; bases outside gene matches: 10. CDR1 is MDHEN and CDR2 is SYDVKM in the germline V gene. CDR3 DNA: TGTGCCAGCAGTACCAACGGACTAGTTAGCTACAATGAGCAGTTCTTC. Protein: CASSTNGLVSYNEQFF.

The CDR3 region is CASSPPGQGAWGETQYF. The CDR3 DNA is TGTGCCAGCTCACCACCGGGACAGGGCGCATGGGGGGAGACCCAGTACTTC. The chain recombines TRBV18 with TRBJ2-5, with 9 bases matching TRBD1. Germline CDR1 is KGHSH and CDR2 is LQKENI. The CDR3 is made up of 17 amino acids. V dropped 0 bases and J dropped 5; count of bases not matched to a gene: 10. Full variable domain (remainder filled in from reference TRBV18 and TRBJ2-5): NAGVMQNPRHLVRRRGQEARLRCSPMKGHSHVYWYRQLPEEGLKFMVYLQKENIIDESGMPKERFSAEFPKEGPSILRIQQVVRGDSAAYFCASSPPGQGAWGETQYFGPGTRLLVL.

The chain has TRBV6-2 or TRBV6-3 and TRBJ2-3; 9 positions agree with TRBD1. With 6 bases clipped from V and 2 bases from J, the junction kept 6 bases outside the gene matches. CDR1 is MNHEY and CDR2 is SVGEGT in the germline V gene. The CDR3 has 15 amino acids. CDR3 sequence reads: CASSSGQGTTDTQYF. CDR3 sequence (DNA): TGTGCCAGCAGCTCTGGACAGGGGACCACAGATACGCAGTATTTT.

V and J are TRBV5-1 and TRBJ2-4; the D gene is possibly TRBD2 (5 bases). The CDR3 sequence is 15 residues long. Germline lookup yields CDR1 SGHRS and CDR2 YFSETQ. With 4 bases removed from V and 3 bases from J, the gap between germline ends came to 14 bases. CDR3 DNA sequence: TGCGCCAGCAGCGCGGCCTCCGGGGTCAAAAACATTCAGTACTTC. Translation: CASSAASGVKNIQYF.

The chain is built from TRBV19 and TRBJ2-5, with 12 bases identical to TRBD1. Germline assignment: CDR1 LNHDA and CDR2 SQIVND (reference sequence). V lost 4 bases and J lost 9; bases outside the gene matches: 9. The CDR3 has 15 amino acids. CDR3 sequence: CASSTKGQGAGAQYF. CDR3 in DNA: TGTGCCAGTAGTACGAAGGGACAGGGGGCCGGGGCCCAGTACTTC.

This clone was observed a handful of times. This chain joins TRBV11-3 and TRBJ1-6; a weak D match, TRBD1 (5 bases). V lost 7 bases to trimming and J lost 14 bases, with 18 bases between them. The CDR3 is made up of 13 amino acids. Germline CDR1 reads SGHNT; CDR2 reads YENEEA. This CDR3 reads CASITNPGQALHF. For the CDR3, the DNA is TGTGCCAGCATCACCAACCCCGGACAAGCCCTCCACTTT.

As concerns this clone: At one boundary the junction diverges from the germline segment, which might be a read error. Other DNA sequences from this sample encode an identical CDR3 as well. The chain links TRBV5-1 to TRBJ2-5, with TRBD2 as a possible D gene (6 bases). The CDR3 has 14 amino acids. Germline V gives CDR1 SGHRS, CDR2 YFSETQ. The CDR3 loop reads CASSLGGTQETQYF. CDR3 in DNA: TGTGCCAGCAGCTTGGGCGGGACCCAAGAGACCCAGTACTTC.

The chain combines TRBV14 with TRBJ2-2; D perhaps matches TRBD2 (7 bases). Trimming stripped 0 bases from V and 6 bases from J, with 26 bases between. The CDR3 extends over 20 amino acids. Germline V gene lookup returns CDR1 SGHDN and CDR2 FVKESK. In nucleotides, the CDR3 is TGTGCCAGCAGCCAAGAAGGGGGGGGATCAACGTCCGGGTCCGCCGGGGAGCTGTTTTTT. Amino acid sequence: CASSQEGGGSTSGSAGELFF.

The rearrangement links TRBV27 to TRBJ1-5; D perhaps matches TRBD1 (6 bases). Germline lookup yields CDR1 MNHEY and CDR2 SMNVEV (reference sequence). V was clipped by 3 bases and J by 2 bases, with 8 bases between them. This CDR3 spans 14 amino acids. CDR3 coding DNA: TGTGCCAGCAGTTTTTCAGGGGGCAATCAGCCCCAGCATTTT. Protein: CASSFSGGNQPQHF.

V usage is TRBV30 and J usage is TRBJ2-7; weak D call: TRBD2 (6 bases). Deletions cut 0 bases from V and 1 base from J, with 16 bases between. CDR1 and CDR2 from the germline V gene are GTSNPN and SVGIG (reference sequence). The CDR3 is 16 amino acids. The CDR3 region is CAWSVYAFGRSYEQYF. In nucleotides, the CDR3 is TGTGCCTGGAGTGTATACGCGTTCGGGAGATCCTACGAGCAGTACTTC.

The CDR3 nucleotides read TGTGCCAGCAACCCAAACCTAGCGGGAGTTGGGGAGACCCAGTACTTC. It translates to CASNPNLAGVGETQYF. The chain has TRBV11-2 and TRBJ2-5, with 10 positions matching TRBD2. The CDR3 loop spans 16 amino acids. The germline gives CDR1 SGHAT, CDR2 FQNNGV. The V and J ends lost 7 bases and 5 bases, in that order; junction bases with no gene match: 13.